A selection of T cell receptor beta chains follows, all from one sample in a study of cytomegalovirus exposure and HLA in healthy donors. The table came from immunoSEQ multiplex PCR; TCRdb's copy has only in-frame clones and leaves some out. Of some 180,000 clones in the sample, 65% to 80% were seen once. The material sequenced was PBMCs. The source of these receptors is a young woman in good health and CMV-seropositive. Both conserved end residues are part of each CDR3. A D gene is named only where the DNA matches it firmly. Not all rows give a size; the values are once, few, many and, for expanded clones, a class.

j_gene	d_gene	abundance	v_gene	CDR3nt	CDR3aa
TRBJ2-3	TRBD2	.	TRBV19	TGTGCCAGTATGGTAAGGGCAGGGAGGGCAGATACGCAGTATTTT	CASMVRAGRADTQYF
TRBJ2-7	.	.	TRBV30	TGTGCCTGGAGAAGGACACACACGTACGAGCAGTACTTC	CAWRRTHTYEQYF
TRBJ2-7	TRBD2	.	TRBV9	TGTGCCAGCAGCTTCCAAACTAGCGGGGGGGTCTCGGAGCAGTACTTC	CASSFQTSGGVSEQYF
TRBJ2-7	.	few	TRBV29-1	TGCAGCGTTGAAGGGATGGCCGACGACTTACAGTACTTC	CSVEGMADDLQYF
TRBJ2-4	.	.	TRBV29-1	TGCAGCGTTGGGGACGGGGGTGGTGGGAACATTCAGTACTTC	CSVGDGGGGNIQYF
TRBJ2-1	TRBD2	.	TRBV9	TGTGCCAGCAGCGTAGAGGGACTAGCGCAGAATGAGCAGTTCTTC	CASSVEGLAQNEQFF
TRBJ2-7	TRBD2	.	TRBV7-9	TGTGCCAGCAGCTTAGTGGCTAGCGGGGGCTACGAGCAGTACTTC	CASSLVASGGYEQYF
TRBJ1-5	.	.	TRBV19	TGTGCCAGTAGTACCACAGGGAGCAATCAGCCCCAGCATTTT	CASSTTGSNQPQHF
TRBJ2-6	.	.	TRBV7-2	TGTGCCAGCAGTCCGGGGGGGGCCAACGTCCTGACTTTC	CASSPGGANVLTF
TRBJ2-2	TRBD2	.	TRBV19	TGTGCCAGTAGGCTAGCGGGGTACACCGGGGAGCTGTTTTTT	CASRLAGYTGELFF
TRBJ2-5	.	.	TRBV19	TGTGCCAGTAGTATAGGGAGTTCCTTCGGGGAGACCCAGTACTTC	CASSIGSSFGETQYF
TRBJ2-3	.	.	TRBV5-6	TGTGCCAGCAGCTTATCCGGGGGCACAGATACGCAGTATTTT	CASSLSGGTDTQYF
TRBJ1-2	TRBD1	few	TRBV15	TGTGCCACCGGACAGGGGGCCTATGGCTACACCTTC	CATGQGAYGYTF
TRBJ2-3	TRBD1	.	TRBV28	TGTGCCAGCAGTTTGGGACAGGGCACAGATACGCAGTATTTT	CASSLGQGTDTQYF
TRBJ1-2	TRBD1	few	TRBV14	TGTGCCAGCAGCACCACGACAGGGAACTATGGCTACACCTTC	CASSTTTGNYGYTF
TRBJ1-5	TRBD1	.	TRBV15	TGTGCCACCAGCTTTGGGACAGGGGCCAATCAGCCCCAGCATTTT	CATSFGTGANQPQHF
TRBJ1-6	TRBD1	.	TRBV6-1	TGTGCCAGCAGTGTCCGGGACAGCTATAATTCACCCCTCCACTTT	CASSVRDSYNSPLHF